The clone carrying this T cell receptor beta chain was recorded many times. Its antigen is unidentified. Diagnosis of hyperthyroidism was new in patients aged 18 to 65, and its duration was under 2 months. Every diagnosis used clinical symptoms, serum thyroxine and TRAb, thyroid ultrasound and orbital computed tomography. The CDR3 spans 13 residues. Germline CDR1 MDHEN, CDR2 SYDVKM. Trimming left V 4 bases short and J 8 bases short, with 14 bases between. The source of the sample is a study of T cells in Graves' hyperthyroidism and ophthalmopathy. What was amplified from RNA transcripts were TCR beta CDR3 regions. The TCR CDR3 first-round RT-PCR relied on the HTBI primer set. TCRdb re-called the multiplex PCR reads with MiXCR, one entry per CDR3 protein. The sample comprises about 180,000 distinct CDR3 sequences, about a sixth of which are singletons, and roughly 29% rests with the top ten. General observations from the study: Most expanded thyroid clonotypes above 0.001 recurred in blood.

The gene calls are TRBV28 and TRBJ1-2; tentatively, D is TRBD1 (5 bases). The specimen sequenced was blood. The TCR sequence derives from a woman aged 45-60 years with Graves' hyperthyroidism. The CDR3 here is CASSSPGYGGYTF. The CDR3 region has the DNA TGTGCCAGCAGTTCCCCAGGGTACGGGGGCTACACCTTC.